Listed here is a single T cell receptor beta chain. What it recognizes is unknown. With a J-beta primer mix and a sample-barcoded 5' primer, a second PCR ran about 6 to 11 cycles. MiXCR, applied by TCRdb to the 5' RACE reads, yields one record per CDR3 protein. The sample holds around 1,600,000 distinct CDR3 sequences, 35% to 45% seen once. PBMCs numbering at least 6 million were isolated per sample. These data belong to a study of blood T cells in healthy people across ages. Study results and limitations: The donors' CMV status was not determined, possibly confounding changes in expanded clonotypes.

With V trimmed by 3 bases and J by 0 bases, 7 bases remained unmatched. The CDR3 is made up of 16 amino acids. In germline, CDR1 is KGHDR, CDR2 SFDVKD. Specimen: blood. The sequence was obtained from a woman between 18 and 29 years old in good health. This chain joins TRBV24-1 and TRBJ2-7; TRBD1 aligns across 7 bases. For the CDR3, the DNA is TGTGCCACCAGTGATGAAGACAGGGCAAGCTCCTACGAGCAGTACTTC. Encoded protein: CATSDEDRASSYEQYF.